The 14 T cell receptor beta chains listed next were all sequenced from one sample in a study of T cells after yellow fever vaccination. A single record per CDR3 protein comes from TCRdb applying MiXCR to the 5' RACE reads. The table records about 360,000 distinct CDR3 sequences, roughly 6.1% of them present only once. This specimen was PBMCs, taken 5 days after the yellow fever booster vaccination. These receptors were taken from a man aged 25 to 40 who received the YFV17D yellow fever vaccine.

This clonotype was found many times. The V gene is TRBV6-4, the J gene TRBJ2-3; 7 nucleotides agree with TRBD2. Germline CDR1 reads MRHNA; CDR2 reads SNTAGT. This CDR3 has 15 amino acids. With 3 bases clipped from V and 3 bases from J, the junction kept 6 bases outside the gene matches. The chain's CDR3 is CASSEDSGLTDTQYF. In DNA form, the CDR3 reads TGTGCCAGCAGTGAGGATAGCGGGTTAACAGATACGCAGTATTTT.

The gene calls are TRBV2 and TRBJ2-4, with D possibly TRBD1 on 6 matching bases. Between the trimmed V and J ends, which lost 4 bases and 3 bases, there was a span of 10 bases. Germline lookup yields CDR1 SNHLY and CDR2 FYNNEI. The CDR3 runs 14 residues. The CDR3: CASSVSQGKNIQYF. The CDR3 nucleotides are TGTGCCAGCAGTGTGTCACAGGGCAAAAACATTCAGTACTTC.

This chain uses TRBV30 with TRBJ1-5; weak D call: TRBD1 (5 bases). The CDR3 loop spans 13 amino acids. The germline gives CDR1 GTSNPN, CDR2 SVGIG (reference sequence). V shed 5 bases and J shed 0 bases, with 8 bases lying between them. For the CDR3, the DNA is TGTGCCTGGGGGACGGTTAGCAATCAGCCCCAGCATTTT. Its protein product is CAWGTVSNQPQHF.

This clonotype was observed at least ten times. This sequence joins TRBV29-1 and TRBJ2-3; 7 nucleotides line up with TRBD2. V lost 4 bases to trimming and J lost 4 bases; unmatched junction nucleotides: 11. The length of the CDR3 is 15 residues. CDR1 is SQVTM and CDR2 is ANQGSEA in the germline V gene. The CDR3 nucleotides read TGCAGCGTTGTCCCTCAGCGGGATGCTTCAGATACGCAGTATTTT. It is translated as CSVVPQRDASDTQYF.

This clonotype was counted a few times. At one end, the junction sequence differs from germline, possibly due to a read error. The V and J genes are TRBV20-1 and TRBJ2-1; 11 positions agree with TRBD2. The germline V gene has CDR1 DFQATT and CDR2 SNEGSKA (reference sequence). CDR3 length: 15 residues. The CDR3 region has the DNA TGCAGTGCTTACAGACTAGCGGGAATCACGAATGAGCAGTTATTC. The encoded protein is CSAYRLAGITNEQLF.

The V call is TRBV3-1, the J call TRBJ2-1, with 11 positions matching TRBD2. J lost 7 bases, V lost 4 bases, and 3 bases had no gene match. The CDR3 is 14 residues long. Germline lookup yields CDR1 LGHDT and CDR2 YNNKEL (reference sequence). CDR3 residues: CASSLASGRNEQFF. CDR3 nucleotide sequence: TGTGCCAGCAGCCTGGCTAGCGGGAGGAATGAGCAGTTCTTC.

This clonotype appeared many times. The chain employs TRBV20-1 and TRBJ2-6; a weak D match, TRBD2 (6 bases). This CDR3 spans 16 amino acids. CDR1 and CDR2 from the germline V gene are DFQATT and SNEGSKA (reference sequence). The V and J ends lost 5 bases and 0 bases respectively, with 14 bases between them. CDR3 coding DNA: TGCAGTGCTGGGGACTTCCATAGCTCTGGGGCCAACGTCCTGACTTTC. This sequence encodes CSAGDFHSSGANVLTF.

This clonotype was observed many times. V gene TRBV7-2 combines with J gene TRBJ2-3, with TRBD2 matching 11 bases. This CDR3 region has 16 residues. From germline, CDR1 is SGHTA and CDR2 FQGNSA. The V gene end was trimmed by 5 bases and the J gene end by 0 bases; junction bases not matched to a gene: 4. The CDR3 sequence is CASSPRLAGSTDTQYF. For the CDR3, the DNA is TGTGCCAGCAGCCCCCGACTAGCGGGAAGCACAGATACGCAGTATTTT.

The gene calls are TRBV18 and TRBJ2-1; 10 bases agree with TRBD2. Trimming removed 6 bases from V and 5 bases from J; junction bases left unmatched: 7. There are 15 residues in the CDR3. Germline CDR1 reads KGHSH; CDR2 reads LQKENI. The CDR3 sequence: CASSPLAGVNNEQFF. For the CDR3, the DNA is TGTGCCAGCTCCCCTCTAGCGGGAGTTAACAATGAGCAGTTCTTC.

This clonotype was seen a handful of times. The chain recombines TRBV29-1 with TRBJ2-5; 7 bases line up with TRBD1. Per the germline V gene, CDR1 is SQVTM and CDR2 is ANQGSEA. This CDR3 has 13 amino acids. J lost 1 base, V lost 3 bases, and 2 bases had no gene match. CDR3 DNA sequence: TGCAGCGTTGATTGGGACAGCCAAGAGACCCAGTACTTC. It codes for CSVDWDSQETQYF.

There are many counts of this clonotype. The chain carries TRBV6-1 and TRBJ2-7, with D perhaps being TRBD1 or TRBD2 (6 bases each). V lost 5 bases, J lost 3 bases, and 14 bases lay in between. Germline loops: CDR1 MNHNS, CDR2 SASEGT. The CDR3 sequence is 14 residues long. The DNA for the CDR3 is TGTGCCAGCAGTCCGGGGGCCGAGGGCTACGAGCAGTACTTC. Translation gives CASSPGAEGYEQYF.

The DNA of the CDR3 is TGTGCCAGCAGTTATAGCGGGAGCCACAATGAGCAGTTCTTC. Residues: CASSYSGSHNEQFF. This chain uses TRBV27 with TRBJ2-1; TRBD2 agrees at 9 bases. V lost 4 bases, J lost 5 bases, and 3 bases stayed unmatched. The CDR3 extends over 14 amino acids. Germline V lookup: CDR1 MNHEY, CDR2 SMNVEV (reference sequence).

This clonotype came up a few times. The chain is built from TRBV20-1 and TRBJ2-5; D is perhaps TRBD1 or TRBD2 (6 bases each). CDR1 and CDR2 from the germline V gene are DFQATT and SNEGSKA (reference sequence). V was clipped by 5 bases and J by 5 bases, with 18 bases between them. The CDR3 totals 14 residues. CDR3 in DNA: TGCAGTGCTCCCCCCCGGGGGCTGAGGGAGACCCAGTACTTC. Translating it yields CSAPPRGLRETQYF.

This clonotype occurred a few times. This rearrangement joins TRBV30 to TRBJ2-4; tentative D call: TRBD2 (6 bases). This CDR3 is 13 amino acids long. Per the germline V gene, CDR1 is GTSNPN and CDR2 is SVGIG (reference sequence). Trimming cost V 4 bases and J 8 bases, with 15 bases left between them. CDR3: CAWNWFREDIQYF. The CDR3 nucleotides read TGTGCCTGGAATTGGTTCAGGGAGGACATTCAGTACTTC.